The subject of this entry is one T cell receptor beta chain. Its recognized antigen is unknown. Qualities for individual bases were not recorded, and no much larger clone is one base off. The data stem from a study of cytomegalovirus exposure and HLA in healthy donors (TCRdb year 2017). General notes on the study: An earlier analysis of several hundred of the donors reported about 300 Gb of sequence data and 100 million to 120 million unique TCR beta sequences obtained from 180 million or so T cells. An early release that covered some 630 HLA-typed donors contained about 300 gigabases of sequencing data and 85 million to 100 million unique TCR sequences. Of the 300 to 500 genotyped donors, 75% to 85% were placed in the genetic ancestry cluster associated with self-reported Caucasian donors. The study was designed to test whether signatures of past pathogen exposure could be identified by cataloging public T cell receptors. The study used immunosequencing to profile the T cell repertoires of around 600 subjects and linked those repertoires to cytomegalovirus serostatus. A separate validation cohort of roughly 130 different subjects was used in addition to the 666-subject first cohort. High-throughput TCR immunosequencing, statistical association of individual TCRs with disease status, and machine learning were combined to predict cytomegalovirus infection status. To study patterns of TCR occurrence, a later analysis re-analyzed previously published TCR beta repertoires from just over 650 donors and added high-resolution HLA genotyping. In the later analysis, no new phenotypic data were used to find candidate immune exposures; instead, reliance was placed on TCR beta sequences and their occurrence across donors. To decide whether each TCR beta V gene segment behaved as functional or pseudogenic, an earlier analysis of several hundred of the donors relied on high-throughput TCR beta sequencing. Alongside the repertoire data, information on donor age, sex, ethnicity and CMV serostatus was compiled. A later genetic analysis used genome-wide SNP genotypes for about 60% of the 666 donors, treating that subset as a discovery cohort. Every discovery cohort repertoire had been produced on one sequencing platform. HLA typing covered class I and class II loci at four-digit resolution. Typing coverage differed by locus: A, B, C, DRB1 and DQB1 were typed in roughly 620-640 donors, DQA1 in around 500, DPA1 in approximately 600, and DPB1 in around 490. Roughly 5 DR-DQ haplotypes were handled as single units for association and clustering, since linkage in the cohort was strong. On average, around 200,000 unique TCR beta nucleotide sequences were sequenced per donor among a few hundred genotyped donors of the cohort, with 15% to 20% of those sequences being non-productive. On the study overall, not on this receptor specifically: The authors suggested that the approach could potentially be generalized to other disease states and immunological phenotypes. A later analysis associated approximately 17,000 TCR beta sequences with specific HLA alleles at a false discovery rate of 0.05. HLA typing was unavailable for some donors at each locus, so association tests used only the typed subset. A later analysis found that HLA-associated TCR beta chains were more clonally expanded and had lower generation probabilities than equally common non-associated chains. In a later genetic analysis, a missense DCLRE1C variant was associated with V-gene and J-gene trimming of TCR beta chains, and the association was replicated in an independent cohort. The study listed 164 TCR beta chains as associated with cytomegalovirus. Some IMGT-functional V segments, including TRBV6-2 and TRBV6-3, could not be told apart with the 87-base-pair reads, so those segments were excluded. Because counts were too low, roughly 16 rarely observed V segments, including chromosome 9 orphons, were left out of the earlier analysis of 587 of the donors. An earlier analysis of 450 to 750 of the donors showed that most TCR beta V segments appeared in productive rearrangements either about 87% or about 30% of the time, which broadly matched IMGT annotations. According to a later genetic analysis, donors in an Asian-associated ancestry cluster had fewer N-insertions in productive TCRs than the roughly 660-donor mean. A cluster of highly shared sequence variants was judged likely to represent a technical artifact of the sequencing pipeline. Three of the identified cytomegalovirus-associated TCR beta chains were confirmed in vitro to be specific for cytomegalovirus antigens. A later analysis reported that several top co-occurrence clusters appeared linked to parvovirus B19, influenza, CMV and Epstein-Barr virus. Linkage disequilibrium might explain the correlated functional status among segregating V segments, but an unknown experimental factor could not be ruled out. The cohort was sequenced for TCR beta chains only, and without alpha or paired-chain data the features that could be detected were limited. Presence/absence analyses assumed roughly uniform sequencing depth across donors, an assumption that may not hold. While some public TCRs were present in many individuals, most TCR sequences turned up only very rarely across donors. A further reported finding was that TCR beta sequences accurately predicted the HLA-A and HLA-B alleles for most subjects in the first cohort. In a later analysis, most CMV-associated TCR beta chains were found to appear HLA-restricted, with HLA associations seemingly driven largely by CMV exposure. The only immune exposure information available for the cohort was CMV serostatus. In a later analysis, TCR association rates were found to vary across HLA loci, with the most associated TCRs seen for DRB1 alleles and the fewest for HLA-C alleles. The classifier was reported to diagnose cytomegalovirus status with high specificity and sensitivity in both the original and validation cohorts. When HLA alleles, especially DR and DQ, strongly co-occurred, TCR associations were difficult to assign to individual alleles.

Library preparation employed the immunoSEQ multiplex PCR assay. For the multiplex PCR, a mixture combining 60 forward primers for TCR Vbeta segments and 13 reverse primers for TCR Jbeta segments was used. The CDR3 region of rearranged TCR beta genes was amplified from genomic DNA with a multiplex PCR assay. The amplified TCR beta libraries were sequenced on the Illumina HiSeq System as 87-base-pair reads. From the authors' description of their analysis: In a later analysis, some 80 million unique TCR beta chains were counted across the 500 to 850 repertoires, and around 10 million of these chains were shared by at least two donors. Raw reads were error-corrected and collapsed into unique sequences with a nearest-neighbor algorithm that merged closely related sequences to remove PCR and sequencing errors. Alignment of CDR3 sequences to IMGT reference sequences was used to assign V, D and J gene segments. For a sequence to be retained, at least a six-nucleotide match to both a V gene segment and a J gene segment was required. A rearrangement was called productive if the CDR3 had no stop codons and remained in frame with V and J, and every other rearrangement was called non-productive. Following IMGT convention, CDR3 was defined as the stretch from the second conserved V-encoded cysteine up to the conserved J-encoded phenylalanine. The earlier analysis of 500 to 650 of the donors excluded any sequence lacking an unambiguous match to a single V gene segment. An earlier analysis of a few hundred of the donors called V segments functional above 56.7% productive rearrangements and segregating when the between-donor standard deviation exceeded 5%. A statistical classification framework was built for diagnosing cytomegalovirus status from the catalog of TCR beta chain sequences. V and J gene assignment, in a later analysis, came from comparing TCR nucleotide sequences with IMGT/GENE-DB human TR gene sequences. Using the TCRdist pipeline, a later analysis assigned CDR3 sequences along with most-parsimonious VDJ recombination scenarios. A later analysis defined each TCR beta chain by its CDR3 amino acid sequence plus V-gene family, and excluded reads lacking a unique V-gene family. In a later analysis, 450 to 600 highly shared, low-generation-probability nucleotide sequences were removed to address suspected cross-contamination and a sequencing artifact. In a later analysis, a clonal expansion index was calculated for each public chain from normalized within-repertoire ranks of inferred template counts. In a later analysis, generation probabilities were computed using a VDJ recombination model fitted to out-of-frame rearrangements, and the results were checked against IGoR. In a later analysis, hypergeometric tests were used to score TCR-TCR, TCR-HLA and TCR-CMV co-occurrence, with a repertoire-size bias correction applied to TCR pairs. In a later analysis, false discovery rates were estimated by permuting HLA or CMV assignments 20 times. In a later analysis, co-occurring TCRs were grouped with DBSCAN, and TCRdist sequence similarity was added when clustering was performed within HLA-allele-positive subsets. Repertoires with fewer than 30,000 or more than 120,000 public chains were left out of co-occurrence clustering, as were about 5 repertoires with anomalous nucleotide sharing. TCRdb took over this immuneACCESS table, retaining in-frame rearrangements with V and J assigned. Such tables are incomplete; in checked studies, under half of the missing clones stem from an unresolved V gene, and the remainder is unexplained. V, J and clone size derive from that table, while D and trimming were established from the DNA sequence. This sample has some 170,000 clones in its table, and over 60% of those were observed once. 6.3% of the sample comes from the top ten.

Here V drops 2 bases and J drops 6 bases, and the junction holds 6 bases not matched to any gene. The germline V gene provides CDR1 SGHRS and CDR2 YFSETQ. The CDR3 measures 15 amino acids from cysteine to phenylalanine. Just the 45-base CDR3 DNA is kept, in frame starting at base 1. The cohort consisted of 600 to 700 healthy bone marrow donors. At the time of sampling, every cohort member was nominally healthy, though immune exposures that went unrecorded were likely present. The donor was CMV seropositive and was included in the group of about 290 seropositive cohort members. Each donor provided a peripheral blood sample, and peripheral blood mononuclear cells were used for TCR beta sequencing. Genomic DNA extraction from the blood cell samples was performed with the Qiagen DNeasy Blood Extraction Kit.

The specimen was PBMCs. The chain is made from TRBV5-1 and TRBJ2-7, and TRBD2 matches 12 of the central bases. This sequence was found in a man aged 35 to 55 in good health and CMV-seropositive. The CDR3 region has the sequence CASSFGGLAGLEQYF. The nucleotides read TGCGCCAGCAGCTTCGGGGGACTAGCGGGCCTCGAGCAGTACTTC.